This record looks at one T cell receptor (beta chain) sequence and its context. This receptor's antigen is unknown. No base-level quality is on record; no much larger clone is a single base apart. Participants in the prospective study were enrolled through a virtual design, were aged about 18 to 100 years, and lived in 20 to 30 United States geographic areas. In the prospective study, participants were assigned to cohorts based on the clinical history participants reported in a screening survey and a study questionnaire. Recovered participants in ImmuneRACE Cohort 3 were defined as having two consecutive negative NP/OP PCR tests, clearance from a healthcare professional, or resolution of symptoms. In the prospective study, whole blood, serum and a nasopharyngeal or oropharyngeal swab were collected from each participant by mobile phlebotomists. Additional blood draws and questionnaires over an approximately 2-month period could optionally be provided by prospective study participants. Prospective study blood samples were shipped either frozen or at room temperature before DNA extraction.

These data come from a study of blood T cell repertoires in COVID-19 (dated by TCRdb to 2020 to 2022). Study-level background: Samples covering the acute and convalescent phases of COVID-19 were provided by collaborators in the United States, Italy and Spain. The material from the prospective study consisted of cDNA or gDNA derived from T cells, B-cell-depleted T cells, or PBMCs. The dataset comprised deeply sampled blood TCRbeta repertoires from subjects exposed to, actively infected with, or recovered from COVID-19. The repertoires were made available in a free public database intended to serve as a resource for research on the immune response to SARS-CoV-2. The samples were drawn from the first 160 participants of the ongoing ImmuneRACE study and from some 1,300 subjects provided by 6 global collaborators. Sample metadata almost always included a de-identified subject ID, COVID-19 status, age in years and sex. Where available, HLA class I and class II types were taken from metadata supplied by the sample provider and were not determined by assay-based typing.

TCRbeta CDR3 regions were amplified from genomic DNA by means of the immunoSEQ Assay, a bias-controlled multiplex PCR. The authors processed their data as follows. Within the assay, amplification of reference gene primers was used to estimate how many nucleated cells each sample contained. To quantify the absolute abundance of each unique TCRbeta CDR3 rearrangement, sequence reads were collapsed and filtered. For each sample, productive Simpson clonality was calculated as the square root of Simpson's diversity index across productive rearrangements. Imported from immuneACCESS, the table was reduced by TCRdb to in-frame sequences with V and J called. These copies leave out some clones; in studies compared against another copy, an unresolved V gene accounts for under half, and the cause of the remainder is not known. V, J and clone size were drawn from that table, and D and trimming were deduced from the DNA. This sample lists 300,000 to 400,000 clones; 88% were detected once. More than 5% of the sample is taken by the ten largest.

From a lookup of the germline V gene, CDR1 and CDR2 are SGHVS and FQNEAQ. Reading from cysteine to phenylalanine, the CDR3 counts 15 amino acids. The entry retains the CDR3 DNA only, 45 bases that are in frame from base 1. V is trimmed back by 5 bases and J by 0 bases, and the junction contains 6 bases that no gene match accounts for. Points the paper makes about the study in general: The quantity of clinical and demographic metadata differed by source and by participant and was supplied without curation.

The rearrangement joined TRBV7-8 to TRBJ1-1, with 7 bases matching TRBD1. Material: PBMCs or T cells enriched from blood (not recorded which). The TCR originated in a man between 25 and 39 years old who had recovered from COVID-19. The CDR3 protein: CASSITGAMNTEAFF. The DNA is as follows: TGTGCCAGCAGCATCACAGGGGCCATGAACACTGAAGCTTTCTTT.